Shown below are 7 T cell receptor beta chains from a single sample sequenced in a study of shared clonotypes between healthy human individuals. CD45RO negativity and positive selection for CCR7 defined naive CD8 cells, a population that excluded terminally differentiated effector memory CD45RA+ cells. Assay used: immunoSEQ multiplex PCR; TCRdb lists only in-frame clones, some missing. The sample carries about 700,000 clones, approximately 90% recorded once. Material for sequencing was naive CD8+ T cells sorted from blood. Receptors were obtained from a man aged 25-45 years in good health.

The rearrangement uses TRBV9 and TRBJ2-1, with D perhaps being TRBD1 or TRBD2 (5 bases each). From germline, CDR1 is SGDLS and CDR2 YYNGEE. Trimming took off 0 bases at V and 4 bases at J, with 14 bases between the two ends. This CDR3 region has 16 residues. Here the CDR3 DNA reads TGTGCCAGCAGCGTAGGGGGACGGGTTTCGTACAATGAGCAGTTCTTC. This codes for CASSVGGRVSYNEQFF.

The V gene is TRBV7-9, the J gene TRBJ1-2; 8 bases match TRBD1. Germline V CDR1 and CDR2: SEHNR, FQNEAQ (reference sequence). This CDR3 spans 14 amino acids. The junction had 4 bases not matched to a gene; V was cut back by 3 bases and J by 4 bases. CDR3 sequence: CASSFFTGGYGYTF. Written as DNA, the CDR3 is TGTGCCAGCAGCTTTTTCACAGGGGGCTATGGCTACACCTTC. The entire variable domain, with the rest obtained from reference TRBV7-9 and TRBJ1-2, is as follows: DTGVSQNPRHKITKRGQNVTFRCDPISEHNRLYWYRQTLGQGPEFLTYFQNEAQLEKSRLLSDRFSAERPKGSFSTLEIQRTEQGDSAMYLCASSFFTGGYGYTFGSGTRLTVV.

This chain links TRBV4-1 with TRBJ1-4; the match to TRBD1 covers 8 bases. The CDR3 is 12 residues long. V was clipped by 1 base and J by 14 bases; unmatched bases: 3. CDR1 is MGHRA, CDR2 YSYEKL, per germline. Written as DNA, the CDR3 is TGCGCCAGCAGCCAAGGACAGGGGAAGCTGTTTTTT. Residues: CASSQGQGKLFF.

This chain connects TRBV10-3 to TRBJ1-4, with D perhaps TRBD1 (5 bases). V lost 4 bases to trimming and J lost 6 bases, with 9 bases between them. The CDR3 has 13 residues. Germline V gives CDR1 ENHRY, CDR2 SYGVKD. CDR3 amino acids: CAISGGEDEKLFF. In nucleotides, the CDR3 is TGTGCCATCAGTGGGGGGGAAGATGAAAAACTGTTTTTT.

This chain uses TRBV14 with TRBJ2-7; D is perhaps TRBD2 (6 bases). Trimming took off 4 bases at V and 5 bases at J, with 18 bases between the two ends. The CDR3 covers 15 residues. The germline V gene has CDR1 SGHDN and CDR2 FVKESK. The CDR3 here is CASSRLKGGVNEQYF. CDR3 DNA: TGTGCCAGCAGCCGCCTAAAGGGCGGGGTCAACGAGCAGTACTTC. Full variable domain (outside the CDR3, taken from reference TRBV14 and TRBJ2-7): EAGVTQFPSHSVIEKGQTVTLRCDPISGHDNLYWYRRVMGKEIKFLLHFVKESKQDESGMPNNRFLAERTGGTYSTLKVQPAELEDSGVYFCASSRLKGGVNEQYFGPGTRLTVT.

The chain has TRBV7-9 and TRBJ1-2, with D possibly being TRBD1 (5 bases). Deletions cut 5 bases from V and 0 bases from J, with 16 bases between. CDR3 length equals 16 residues. Per the germline V gene, CDR1 is SEHNR and CDR2 is FQNEAQ (reference sequence). CDR3 bases: TGTGCCAGCAGCCCCCCCTTCAGGGACCCTAACTATGGCTACACCTTC. Amino acid sequence: CASSPPFRDPNYGYTF.

This chain uses TRBV5-8 with TRBJ1-5, with D possibly matching TRBD1 (6 bases). This CDR3 region has 17 residues. CDR1 is SGHTS, CDR2 YDEGEE, per germline. V was cut by 0 bases and J by 7 bases, with 20 bases left in between. The chain's CDR3 is CASSLANRVGWEQPQHF. CDR3 in DNA: TGTGCCAGCAGCTTGGCCAACAGGGTTGGATGGGAACAGCCCCAGCATTTT. Full variable domain (rest looked up from reference TRBV5-8 and TRBJ1-5): EAGVTQSPTHLIKTRGQQATLRCSPISGHTSVYWYQQALGLGLQFLLWYDEGEERNRGNFPPRFSGRQFPNYSSELNVNALELEDSALYLCASSLANRVGWEQPQHFGDGTRLSIL.